The present TCR beta chain was sequenced within a study of cytomegalovirus exposure and HLA in healthy donors. Study results and caveats: A link between a missense DCLRE1C variant and TCR beta V- and J-gene trimming emerged from a later analysis.

Primers included in the PCR were 60 Vbeta and 13 Jbeta primers. The data were produced by immunoSEQ multiplex PCR, yet TCRdb's version contains in-frame clones alone and is incomplete. The table has fewer than 200,000 clones, around 81% seen once; the top ten hold 4.9%. The CDR3 totals 9 residues. The germline gives CDR1 SQVTM, CDR2 ANQGSEA. Trimming took off 3 bases at V and 7 bases at J, with 3 bases between the two ends. This clone occurred a few times. Its antigen is undetermined. The sequence was collected from a young woman in good health and CMV-seropositive. The specimen sequenced was PBMCs. The chain employs TRBV29-1 and TRBJ1-2; D not resolved. CDR3 sequence reads: CSVDLGYTF. The CDR3 DNA is TGCAGCGTTGATCTTGGCTACACCTTC.